This T cell receptor (beta chain) is from a study of cytotoxic CD8 clonotypes in ibrutinib-treated CLL. The CDR3 spans 14 residues. The V end lost 5 bases, the J end lost 0 bases, and 11 bases lay between the germline ends. Germline V gives CDR1 SGHVS, CDR2 FQNEAQ. The intended depth for sequencing was 1 in 200,000 to 1 in 1 million T cells. Measured with immunoSEQ multiplex PCR; TCRdb has only the in-frame clones, and not every one. The sample has roughly 300,000 clones, approximately 79% seen once; the top ten hold approximately 5.1%. The gene calls are TRBV7-8 and TRBJ2-7; D is perhaps TRBD1 or TRBD2 (5 bases each). This sample comprised PBMCs, obtained at disease progression, from a patient treated with ibrutinib. The sequence derives from a human donor with chronic lymphocytic leukemia. For the CDR3, the DNA is TGTGCCAGCAGCGGGGACGGTAGCTCCTACGAGCAGTACTTC. Translating gives CASSGDGSSYEQYF.